This passage covers 18 T cell receptor beta chains from one sample sequenced in a study of regulatory T cells in long-lasting Graves disease. The time point: persistent/refractory GD, antithyroid drugs over 5 years with positive TRAb. RNA extracted from PBMCs served as the sequencing template. Sequencing libraries for TCR beta were prepared with iRepertoire HTBI primers and Arm-PCR of CDR3 regions. TCRdb independently ran MiXCR on the multiplex PCR reads; one entry per CDR3 protein. This table has about 660,000 distinct CDR3 sequences, around 32% appearing once. The specimen was peripheral blood mononuclear cells (PBMCs), collected when the disease was refractory, from a patient treated with antithyroid drugs. All receptors derive from a female donor with Graves disease.

This clonotype was recorded a few times. V and J are TRBV7-9 and TRBJ1-2; TRBD1 agrees at 8 bases. Trimming took 5 bases from V and 7 from J; bases not matched to a gene: 9. This CDR3 is 14 amino acids long. Germline V lookup: CDR1 SEHNR, CDR2 FQNEAQ (reference sequence). The DNA for the CDR3 is TGTGCCAGCAGCCCAGGACAGGGTAGTCGTGGCTACACCTTC. Translating gives CASSPGQGSRGYTF.

This clonotype has just a few counts. The germline gene is not matched at one end of the junction; a read error may be the cause. The chain recombines TRBV12-3 or TRBV12-4 with TRBJ1-6, with D possibly being TRBD1 (5 bases). CDR3 length: 15 amino acids. As DNA, the CDR3 is TGCGCCAGCAGTTTATCGCAGGGTGGTAATTCACCCCTCCACTTT. This sequence encodes CASSLSQGGNSPLHF.

The rearrangement joins TRBV5-1 to TRBJ2-7; 7 nucleotides align to TRBD2. CDR1 is SGHRS, CDR2 YFSETQ, per germline. The V gene end was trimmed by 4 bases and the J gene end by 3 bases; junction bases not matched to a gene: 7. This CDR3 has 14 residues. The CDR3 is CASSPSGTYYEQYF. The CDR3 region has the DNA TGCGCCAGCAGCCCGAGCGGGACGTACTACGAGCAGTACTTC.

A few counts support this clonotype. V usage is TRBV12-3 or TRBV12-4 and J usage is TRBJ2-7; 9 nucleotides agree with TRBD2. With V trimmed by 6 bases and J by 1 base, 13 bases remained unmatched. This CDR3 contains 17 residues. The CDR3 nucleotides are TGTGCCAGCAGCCCGAGGTGGGCGGGAGGGAGGTCCTACGAGCAGTACTTC. It specifies CASSPRWAGGRSYEQYF.

This clonotype was picked up a small number of times. This rearrangement joins TRBV27 to TRBJ2-5, with D perhaps TRBD1 (6 bases). With 6 bases removed from V and 4 bases from J, the gap between germline ends came to 18 bases. CDR3 length equals 15 residues. Germline CDR1 reads MNHEY; CDR2 reads SMNVEV (reference sequence). The CDR3 DNA follows: TGTGCCAGCAGGAATGGGGTGTCAGGGGTAGAGACCCAGTACTTC. It yields the protein CASRNGVSGVETQYF.

The chain couples TRBV15 to TRBJ2-1, with 9 bases that match TRBD2. After removal of 0 bases from V and 5 bases from J, the junction contained 17 bases not matched to a gene. This CDR3 has 20 residues. Germline V gene sequence: CDR1 LNHNV, CDR2 YYDKDF (reference sequence). The CDR3 sequence: CATSRESGSIAGEVNNEQFF. For the CDR3, the DNA is TGTGCCACCAGCAGAGAGTCGGGGTCGATAGCGGGAGAGGTGAACAATGAGCAGTTCTTC.

The chain has TRBV12-3 or TRBV12-4 and TRBJ1-5; weak D call: TRBD1 (5 bases). V was pared by 3 bases and J by 7 bases, with 10 bases between. The CDR3 covers 13 residues. Here the CDR3 reads CASSLRGMQPQHF. CDR3 DNA sequence: TGTGCCAGCAGTTTGAGGGGAATGCAGCCCCAGCATTTT.

This clonotype was found once. The V gene is TRBV6-1, the J gene TRBJ2-7, with 9 bases that match TRBD2. The junction had 18 bases not matched to a gene; V was cut back by 4 bases and J by 5 bases. The CDR3 is 18 residues long. CDR1 and CDR2 (germline): MNHNS, SASEGT. The CDR3 nucleotides are TGTGCCAGCAGTGTGCCTAGCGGGACGCTTACGGTAGTTCACGAGCAGTACTTC. Protein sequence: CASSVPSGTLTVVHEQYF.

The chain uses TRBV7-9 and TRBJ2-7, with a tentative D call TRBD2 (5 bases). V lost 5 bases and J lost 5, with 16 bases in between. CDR3 length: 14 amino acids. CDR1 SEHNR and CDR2 FQNEAQ come from the germline V gene (reference sequence). CDR3 sequence (DNA): TGTGCCAGCAGCCTCGGACTTGTCGGGGACGAGCAGTACTTC. Its translation is CASSLGLVGDEQYF.

This chain links TRBV9 with TRBJ2-7; D is undetermined. The V end was cut by 0 bases, the J end by 3 bases, with 7 bases between. CDR1 is SGDLS, CDR2 YYNGEE, per germline. There are 13 residues in the CDR3. The DNA of the CDR3 is TGTGCCAGCAGCGTAGCTGAAGACTACGAGCAGTACTTC. Its translation: CASSVAEDYEQYF.

In this sample, this clonotype turned up many times. This CDR3 reads CASSFTSTQETQYF. Here the CDR3 DNA reads TGTGCCAGCAGTTTCACCAGTACCCAAGAGACCCAGTACTTC. The rearrangement links TRBV28 to TRBJ2-5, with no clear D. V was trimmed by 3 bases and J by 1 base, leaving 9 bases between them. Germline loops: CDR1 MDHEN, CDR2 SYDVKM. This CDR3 spans 14 amino acids.

The V call is TRBV24-1, the J call TRBJ2-2; TRBD2 is a possible D gene (5 bases). Germline CDR1 KGHDR, CDR2 SFDVKD. This CDR3 spans 17 amino acids. V gave up 2 bases and J gave up 1 base, with 13 bases separating them. The CDR3: CATSDSGRTRNTGELFF. Here the CDR3 DNA reads TGTGCCACCAGTGATTCCGGTCGGACTCGGAACACCGGGGAGCTGTTTTTT.

The V gene is TRBV20-1, the J gene TRBJ1-5; D perhaps matches TRBD1 (5 bases). CDR1 and CDR2 (germline): DFQATT, SNEGSKA (reference sequence). This CDR3 is 15 amino acids long. V was trimmed by 0 bases and J by 5 bases, leaving 14 bases between them. DNA of the CDR3: TGCAGTGCTAGAGATATGGGGGTCTTGGATCAGCCCCAGCATTTT. Amino acids: CSARDMGVLDQPQHF.

In this sample, this clonotype turned up a few times. One junction end disagrees with the germline gene, perhaps due to a read error. The genes are TRBV12-5 and TRBJ2-7; 12 bases align to TRBD2. The CDR3 contains 14 residues. Germline lookup yields CDR1 LGHNT and CDR2 FRNRAP. CDR3 region: CASGLNSLAGGSGF. The CDR3 DNA reads as TGTGCTAGTGGTTTGAACTCCCTAGCGGGAGGGTCGGGCTTC.

This clonotype was detected a few times. CDR3 nucleotide sequence: TGTGCCAGCTCACCGGGGGACAACAGCTATGGCTACACCTTC. It specifies CASSPGDNSYGYTF. V usage is TRBV18 and J usage is TRBJ1-2; a possible D gene is TRBD1 (6 bases). Trimming cost V 3 bases and J 4 bases, with 12 bases left between them. CDR1 and CDR2 from the germline V gene are KGHSH and LQKENI. CDR3 size: 14 residues. The variable domain in full, with the rest retrieved from reference TRBV18 and TRBJ1-2, is NAGVMQNPRHLVRRRGQEARLRCSPMKGHSHVYWYRQLPEEGLKFMVYLQKENIIDESGMPKERFSAEFPKEGPSILRIQQVVRGDSAAYFCASSPGDNSYGYTFGSGTRLTVV.

The chain uses TRBV6-1 and TRBJ2-5; D might be TRBD2 (6 bases). Gene TRBJ2-7 matches the end of the DNA better, so the J call may be wrong. The CDR3 has 15 residues. The germline CDR1 and CDR2 sequences are MNHNS and SASEGT. The CDR3 is CASRRRGTGYDEQYF. CDR3 nucleotides: TGTGCCAGCAGACGGAGGGGAACCGGTTACGACGAGCAGTACTTC.

The chain links TRBV12-5 to TRBJ2-2; TRBD2 is a possible D gene (5 bases). The CDR3 covers 15 residues. Germline V gene data show CDR1 as LGHNT and CDR2 as FRNRAP. The ends were cut back, 5 bases at V and 0 bases at J, with 10 bases in the middle. The CDR3 nucleotides are TGTGCTAGTGGTGTCCGGGATCCGAACACCGGGGAGCTGTTTTTT. Translation gives CASGVRDPNTGELFF. Looking up the rest from reference TRBV12-5 and TRBJ2-2 gives the full variable domain: DARVTQTPRHKVTEMGQEVTMRCQPILGHNTVFWYRQTMMQGLELLAYFRNRAPLDDSGMPKDRFSAEMPDATLATLKIQPSEPRDSAVYFCASGVRDPNTGELFFGEGSRLTVL.

The rearrangement links TRBV3-1 to TRBJ2-2, with 9 nucleotides matching TRBD2. The CDR3 spans 16 residues. Germline V gene sequence: CDR1 LGHDT, CDR2 YNNKEL (reference sequence). Trimming cost V 4 bases and J 3 bases; bases outside gene matches: 6. The CDR3 DNA is TGTGCCAGCAGCCCCGTAGCGGGAGTAGACACCGGGGAGCTGTTTTTT. It specifies CASSPVAGVDTGELFF.